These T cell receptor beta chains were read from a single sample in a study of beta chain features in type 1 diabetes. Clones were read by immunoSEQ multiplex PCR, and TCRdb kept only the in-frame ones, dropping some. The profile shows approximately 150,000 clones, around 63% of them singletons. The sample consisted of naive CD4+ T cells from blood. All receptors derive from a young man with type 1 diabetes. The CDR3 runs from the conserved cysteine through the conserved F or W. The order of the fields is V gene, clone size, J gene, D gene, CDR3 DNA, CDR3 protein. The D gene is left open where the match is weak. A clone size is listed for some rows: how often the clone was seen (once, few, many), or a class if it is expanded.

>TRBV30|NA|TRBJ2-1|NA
TGTGCCTGGAGTGTGGGGCAGGGAGCCTTCTCCTACAATGAGCAGTTCTTC
CAWSVGQGAFSYNEQFF
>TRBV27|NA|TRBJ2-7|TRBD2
TGTGCCAGCCGAATGGGACTAGGGACCTACGAGCAGTACTTC
CASRMGLGTYEQYF
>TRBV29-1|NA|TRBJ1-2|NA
TGCAGCGTCGGAGACAGGAGTAGGGGCTACACCTTC
CSVGDRSRGYTF
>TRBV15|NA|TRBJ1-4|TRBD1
TGTGCCACCAGCAGTAGACAGGGGGAAAAACTGTTTTTT
CATSSRQGEKLFF
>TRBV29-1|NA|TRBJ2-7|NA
TGCAGCGTTGAACGCGACAACTACGAGCAGTACTTC
CSVERDNYEQYF
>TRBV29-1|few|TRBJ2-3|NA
TGCAGCGTTGGCAGGGAGGAAACAGATACGCAGTATTTT
CSVGREETDTQYF
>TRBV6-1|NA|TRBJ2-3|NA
TGTGCCAGCAGTGAATCCACAGGGCTGGGCACAGATACGCAGTATTTT
CASSESTGLGTDTQYF
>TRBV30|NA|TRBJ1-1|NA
TGTGCCTGGACATACACCGCCATGGGGGACACTGAAGCTTTCTTT
CAWTYTAMGDTEAFF
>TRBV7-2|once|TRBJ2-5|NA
TGTGCCAGCAGCCTCCTGAGGGAGACCCAGTACTTC
CASSLLRETQYF
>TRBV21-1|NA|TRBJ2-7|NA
TGTGCCGGGGACAGGTTAATTTCCTACGAGCAGTACTTC
CAGDRLISYEQYF
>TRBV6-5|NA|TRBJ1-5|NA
TGTGCCAGCAGTTACTCGGAGGGGAATCAGCCCCAGCATTTT
CASSYSEGNQPQHF
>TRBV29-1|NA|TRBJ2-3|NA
TGCAGCTCGAGACCGGCCGGGGCCACAGATACGCAGTATTTT
CSSRPAGATDTQYF
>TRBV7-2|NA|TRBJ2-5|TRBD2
TGTGCCAGCAGCTTTACAACCGGGACTAGCGAGACCCAGTACTTC
CASSFTTGTSETQYF
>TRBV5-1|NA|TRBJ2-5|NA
TGCGCCAGCCGGGACCAAGAGACCCAGTACTTC
CASRDQETQYF
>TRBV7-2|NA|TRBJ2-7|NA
TGTGCCAGCAGCTTAGCGTACTCCTACGAGCAGTACTTC
CASSLAYSYEQYF
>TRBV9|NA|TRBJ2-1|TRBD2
TGTGCCAGCAGCGTAGTAGCGGGGGATTGGAATGAGCAGTTCTTC
CASSVVAGDWNEQFF
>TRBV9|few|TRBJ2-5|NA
TGTGCCAGCAGCGTAGGGCAGGGAGAGACCCAGTACTTC
CASSVGQGETQYF